This T cell receptor beta chain stems from a study of cytotoxic CD8 clonotypes in ibrutinib-treated CLL. Study-level background: Once patients had received a median around 12 months of treatment, range 6 to 36, response samples were obtained. Findings of the study overall: Baseline values of clonality outstripped age-matched healthy donors and followed circulating CD8+ T-cell counts.

Trimming cost V 4 bases and J 3 bases; bases outside gene matches: 2. The CDR3 contains 14 residues. The germline V gene has CDR1 SGHTA and CDR2 FQGNSA. Sequencing was designed to attain a depth spanning 1 in 200,000 to 1 in 1 million T cells. The protocol was immunoSEQ multiplex PCR, while the TCRdb copy is restricted to in-frame clones and leaves out a portion. The data contain 45,000 or so clones, nearly 70% of them singletons. As concerns this clone: The antigen is not known.

Sequenced here: PBMCs, sampled after 12 months of ibrutinib treatment. The source of this sequence is a human donor with chronic lymphocytic leukemia. The chain links TRBV7-2 to TRBJ2-3; 9 bases match TRBD1. CDR3 sequence: CASSSDRGTDTQYF. The CDR3 bases are TGTGCCAGCAGCTCGGACAGGGGAACAGATACGCAGTATTTT.